This TCR beta chain was profiled in a study of T-cell reconstitution after alpha-beta-depleted transplantation in children. CDR3 length: 15 residues. A library of TCRbeta sequences, prepared with unique molecular identifiers, was generated. TCRdb fed the PCR reads into MiXCR, producing one record per CDR3 protein. The repertoire holds about 900,000 distinct CDR3 sequences, with 25% to 30% as singletons. The sequence was collected from a boy in the first two years of life who had a stem cell transplant for SCID, so the T cells may come from the graft donor. The sequences come from PBMCs, mostly from graft donor cells, collected 360 days after TCRalphabeta/CD19-depleted stem cell transplant. The chain couples TRBV21-1 to TRBJ2-7; the table's D call TRBD1 went unverified against the DNA. TRBV21-1 is flagged as a pseudogene. DNA for the CDR3: TGTGCCAGCAGCAAAGGACCCCTAGCCTACTACGAGCAGTACTTC. Translating it yields CASSKGPLAYYEQYF.